Sequencing of this T cell receptor beta chain was carried out in a study of monozygotic twins with inflammatory bowel disease. Regarding the study as a whole: For IBD patients, clonotypes shared with others were fewer than for healthy twins, especially with disease activity. The inverse Simpson measure of TCRbeta diversity was lower in IBD patients than in healthy co-twins.

Each UMI harboured a 6-nucleotide sample barcode and was appended via template switching. Using the 5' RACE reads, TCRdb records one entry per CDR3 protein without DNA. In total, the table holds 150,000 to 200,000 distinct CDR3 sequences. Points on this clonotype: Its antigen is not identified.

Unfractionated whole blood yielded total RNA, and T cells were not sorted. Looked up from germline, CDR1 is LNHDA and CDR2 is SQIVND (reference sequence). This CDR3 has 14 amino acids. Material for sequencing was blood. The J gene is TRBJ2-3, the V gene TRBV19; as DNA is missing, the TRBD1 call by TCRdb cannot be tested. This TCR was sampled from a human donor with ulcerative colitis or Crohn's disease, or a healthy co-twin of an affected twin (not recorded which). This CDR3 is CASTQQGNTDTQYF.